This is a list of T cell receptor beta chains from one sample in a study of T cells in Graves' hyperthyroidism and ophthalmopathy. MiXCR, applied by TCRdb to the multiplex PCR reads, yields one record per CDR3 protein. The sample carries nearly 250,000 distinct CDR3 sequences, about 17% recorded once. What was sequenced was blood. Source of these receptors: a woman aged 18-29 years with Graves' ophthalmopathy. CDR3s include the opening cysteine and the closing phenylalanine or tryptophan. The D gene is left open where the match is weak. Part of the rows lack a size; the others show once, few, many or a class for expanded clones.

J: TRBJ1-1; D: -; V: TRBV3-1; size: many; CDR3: CASSQDPGSGTEAFF; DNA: TGTGCCAGCAGCCAAGATCCCGGGTCGGGAACTGAAGCTTTCTTT
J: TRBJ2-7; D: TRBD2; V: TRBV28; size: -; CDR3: CASNPTVRTSGGMLGSYEQYF; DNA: TGTGCCAGCAACCCAACGGTGAGGACTAGCGGGGGGATGTTGGGCTCCTACGAGCAGTACTTC
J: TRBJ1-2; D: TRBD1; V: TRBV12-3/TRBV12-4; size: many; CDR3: CASSLGRRGQRNYGYTF; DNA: TGTGCCAGCAGTTTAGGCCGCAGGGGGCAGAGGAACTATGGCTACACCTTC
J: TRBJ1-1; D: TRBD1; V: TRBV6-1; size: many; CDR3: CASAISGTGAGNMNTEAFF; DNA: TGTGCCAGCGCAATATCCGGGACAGGGGCTGGTAATATGAACACTGAAGCTTTCTTT
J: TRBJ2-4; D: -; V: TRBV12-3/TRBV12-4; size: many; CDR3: CASSLSVRSMSQYF; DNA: TGTGCCAGCAGTTTAAGCGTACGGAGTATGTCTCAGTACTTC
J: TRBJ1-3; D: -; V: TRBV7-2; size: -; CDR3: CASSQPRGYGNTIYF; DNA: TGTGCCAGCAGCCAACCCCGGGGTTATGGAAACACCATATATTTT
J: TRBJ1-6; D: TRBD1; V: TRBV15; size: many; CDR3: CATSTDRGANSPLHF; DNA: TGTGCCACCAGCACGGACAGGGGGGCAAATTCACCCCTCCACTTT
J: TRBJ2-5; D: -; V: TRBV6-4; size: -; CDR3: CASSDTPSGTQYF; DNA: TGTGCCAGCAGTGACACGCCCTCAGGGACCCAGTACTTC
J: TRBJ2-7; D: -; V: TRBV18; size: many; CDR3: CASSPSGSYYEQYF; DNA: TGTGCCAGCTCACCCAGTGGATCCTACTACGAGCAGTACTTC
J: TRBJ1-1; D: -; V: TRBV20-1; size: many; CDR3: CSARRDPNTEAFF; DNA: TGCAGTGCTAGAAGGGACCCGAACACTGAAGCTTTCTTT
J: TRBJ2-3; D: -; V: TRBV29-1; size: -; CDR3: CSVSRDATDTQYF; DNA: TGCAGCGTTTCCCGGGACGCCACAGATACGCAGTATTTT
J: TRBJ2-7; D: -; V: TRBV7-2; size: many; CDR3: CASSLVSTEQYF; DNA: TGTGCCAGCAGCTTAGTCTCCACCGAGCAGTACTTC
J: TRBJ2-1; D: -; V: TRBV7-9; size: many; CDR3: CASSPGGGPSYNEQFF; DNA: TGTGCCAGCAGCCCCGGAGGGGGCCCCTCCTACAATGAGCAGTTCTTC
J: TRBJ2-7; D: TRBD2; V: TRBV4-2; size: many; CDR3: CASSQDLGTSVYEQYF; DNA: TGTGCCAGCAGCCAAGATCTCGGGACTAGCGTCTACGAGCAGTACTTC
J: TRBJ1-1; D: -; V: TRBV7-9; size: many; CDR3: CASSLAGAGTEAFF; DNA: TGTGCCAGCAGCTTAGCAGGGGCGGGCACTGAAGCTTTCTTT
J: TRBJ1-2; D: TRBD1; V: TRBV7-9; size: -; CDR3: CASALGQGFWYGYTF; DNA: TGTGCCAGCGCGCTAGGACAGGGCTTCTGGTATGGCTACACCTTC
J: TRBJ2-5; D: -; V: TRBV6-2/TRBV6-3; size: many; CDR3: CASSYSGWTGGETQYF; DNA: TGTGCCAGCAGTTACTCTGGTTGGACAGGAGGGGAGACCCAGTACTTC
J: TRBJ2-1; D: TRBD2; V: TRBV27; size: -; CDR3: CASSGGTSGRASEQFF; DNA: TGTGCCAGCAGTGGAGGGACTAGCGGGAGGGCCAGTGAGCAGTTCTTC
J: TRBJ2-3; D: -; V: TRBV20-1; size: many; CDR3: CSAIFNTQYF; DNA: TGCAGTGCTATATTCAATACGCAGTATTTT
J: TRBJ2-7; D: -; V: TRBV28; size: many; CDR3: CASRAYYEQYF; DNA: TGTGCCAGCAGAGCGTACTACGAGCAGTACTTC
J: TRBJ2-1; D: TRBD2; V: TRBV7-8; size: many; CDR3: CASSLARGGNNEQFF; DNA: TGTGCCAGCAGCTTAGCACGGGGAGGGAACAATGAGCAGTTCTTC
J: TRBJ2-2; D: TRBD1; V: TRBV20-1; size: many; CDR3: CSARDAGGRFAGELFF; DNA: TGCAGTGCTAGAGATGCAGGGGGTCGGTTCGCCGGGGAGCTGTTTTTT
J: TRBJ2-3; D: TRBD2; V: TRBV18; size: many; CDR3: CASSPRAGGIGTDTQYF; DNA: TGTGCCAGCTCACCAAGAGCGGGAGGAATTGGGACAGATACGCAGTATTTT
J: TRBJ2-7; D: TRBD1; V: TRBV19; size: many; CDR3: CASSSRTGGYEQYF; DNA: TGTGCCAGTAGTAGCCGGACAGGGGGATACGAGCAGTACTTC
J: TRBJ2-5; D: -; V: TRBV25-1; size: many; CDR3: CASSDMVNQETQYF; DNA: TGTGCCAGCAGTGACATGGTGAACCAAGAGACCCAGTACTTC
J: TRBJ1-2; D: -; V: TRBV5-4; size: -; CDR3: CASSLALDDRNNYGYTF; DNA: TGTGCCAGCAGCTTGGCCCTAGATGACAGGAACAACTATGGCTACACCTTC
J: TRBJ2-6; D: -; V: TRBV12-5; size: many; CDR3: CASGSPRYRSGANVLTF; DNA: TGTGCTAGTGGTTCCCCGCGCTACCGCTCTGGGGCCAACGTCCTGACTTTC
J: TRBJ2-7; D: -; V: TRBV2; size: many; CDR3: CASSEKGVEQYF; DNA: TGTGCCAGCAGTGAAAAAGGGGTCGAGCAGTACTTC
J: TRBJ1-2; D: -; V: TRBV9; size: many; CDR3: CASSARQEGGYTF; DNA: TGTGCCAGCAGCGCCAGACAGGAGGGAGGCTACACCTTC
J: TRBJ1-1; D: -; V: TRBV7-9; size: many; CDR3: CASTRAQNTEAFF; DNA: TGTGCCAGCACCAGGGCCCAGAACACTGAAGCTTTCTTT
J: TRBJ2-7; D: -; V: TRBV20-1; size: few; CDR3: CSEREPGTYEQYF; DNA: TGCAGTGAAAGAGAGCCTGGGACTTACGAGCAGTACTTC